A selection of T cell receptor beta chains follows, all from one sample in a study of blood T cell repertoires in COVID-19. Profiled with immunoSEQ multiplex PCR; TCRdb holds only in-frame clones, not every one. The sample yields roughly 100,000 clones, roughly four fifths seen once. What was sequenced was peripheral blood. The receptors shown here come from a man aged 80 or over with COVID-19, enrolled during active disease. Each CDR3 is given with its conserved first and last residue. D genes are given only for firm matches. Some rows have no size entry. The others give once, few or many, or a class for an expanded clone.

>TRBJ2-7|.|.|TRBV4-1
CASSQERLFYEQYF
TGCGCCAGCAGCCAAGAACGACTATTCTACGAGCAGTACTTC
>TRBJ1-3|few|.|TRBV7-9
CASSLEGLLPGNTIYF
TGTGCCAGCAGCTTGGAGGGTCTCTTACCTGGAAACACCATATATTTT
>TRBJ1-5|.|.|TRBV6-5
CASFPGGVNQPQHF
TGTGCCAGCTTCCCTGGGGGGGTCAATCAGCCCCAGCATTTT
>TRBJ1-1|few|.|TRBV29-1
CSVDVGASTEAFF
TGCAGCGTTGATGTGGGGGCGTCCACTGAAGCTTTCTTT
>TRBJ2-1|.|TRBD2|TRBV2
CASVKLAGGGNEQFF
TGTGCCAGCGTCAAGCTAGCGGGGGGCGGAAATGAGCAGTTCTTC
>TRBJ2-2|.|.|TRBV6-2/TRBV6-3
CASSYSGNTGELFF
TGTGCCAGCAGTTACTCGGGCAACACCGGGGAGCTGTTTTTT
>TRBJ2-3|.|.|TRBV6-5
CASTPDRTATDTQYF
TGTGCCAGCACCCCTGACAGGACAGCCACAGATACGCAGTATTTT
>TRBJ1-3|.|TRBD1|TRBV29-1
CSVRQGGSSGNTIYF
TGCAGCGTTAGACAGGGGGGAAGCTCTGGAAACACCATATATTTT
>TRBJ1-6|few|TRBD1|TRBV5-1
CASSSGQGSAGPLHF
TGCGCCAGCAGCTCGGGACAGGGGTCAGCCGGGCCCCTCCACTTT
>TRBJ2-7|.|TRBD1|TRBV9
CASSNRGPYEQYF
TGTGCCAGCAGCAACAGGGGGCCCTACGAGCAGTACTTC
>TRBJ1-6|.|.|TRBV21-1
CASSIRDRGNSPLHF
TGTGCCAGCAGCATCCGGGACAGGGGTAATTCACCCCTCCACTTT
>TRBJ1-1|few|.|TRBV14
CASSQEMRATEAFF
TGTGCCAGCAGCCAAGAAATGAGGGCCACTGAAGCTTTCTTT
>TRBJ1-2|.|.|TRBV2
CASRQAPAGGYTF
TGTGCCAGCAGACAAGCCCCGGCGGGCGGCTACACCTTC
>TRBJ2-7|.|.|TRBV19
CASSPESSYEQYF
TGTGCCAGTAGTCCGGAGAGCTCCTACGAGCAGTACTTC
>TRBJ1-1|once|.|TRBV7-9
CASSLVAPNTEAFF
TGTGCCAGCAGCTTAGTGGCTCCGAACACTGAAGCTTTCTTT
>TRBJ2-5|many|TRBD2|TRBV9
CASTLSGGSGETQYF
TGTGCCAGCACCCTCTCTGGCGGGAGTGGCGAGACCCAGTACTTC
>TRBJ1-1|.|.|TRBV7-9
CASSGDRRTEAFF
TGTGCCAGCAGCGGCGACAGGCGCACTGAAGCTTTCTTT
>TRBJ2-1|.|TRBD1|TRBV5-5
CASSLRMIGQGNYNEQFF
TGTGCCAGCAGCTTGAGAATGATCGGACAGGGAAACTACAATGAGCAGTTCTTC
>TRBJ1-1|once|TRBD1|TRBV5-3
CARSWDRDTEAFF
TGTGCCAGAAGTTGGGACAGGGACACTGAAGCTTTCTTT
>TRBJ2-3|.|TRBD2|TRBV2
CASSEQTSEGTDTQYF
TGTGCCAGCAGTGAACAGACTAGCGAAGGCACAGATACGCAGTATTTT
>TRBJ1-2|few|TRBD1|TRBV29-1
CSAETGQGVYGYTF
TGCAGCGCCGAAACGGGACAGGGAGTCTATGGCTACACCTTC
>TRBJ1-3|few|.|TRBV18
CASSPSVARAGNTIYF
TGTGCCAGCTCACCATCTGTCGCCAGGGCCGGAAACACCATATATTTT
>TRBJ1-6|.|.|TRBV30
CAWSEGMGNSPLHF
TGTGCCTGGAGTGAGGGGATGGGAAATTCACCCCTCCACTTT
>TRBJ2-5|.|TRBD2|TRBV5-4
CASSLSERERLETQYF
TGTGCCAGCAGCTTGAGCGAGCGGGAGAGGTTGGAGACCCAGTACTTC
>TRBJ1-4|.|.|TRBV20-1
CSASAGENEKLFF
TGCAGTGCTAGTGCGGGAGAAAATGAAAAACTGTTTTTT
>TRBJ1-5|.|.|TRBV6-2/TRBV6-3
CASSYSMGPRSQPQHF
TGTGCCAGCAGTTACTCGATGGGGCCCAGAAGTCAGCCCCAGCATTTT
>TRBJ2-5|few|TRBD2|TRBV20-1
CSASPLAVGETQYF
TGCAGTGCTAGTCCGCTAGCGGTGGGGGAGACCCAGTACTTC
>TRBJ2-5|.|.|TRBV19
CASRPRAREETQYF
TGTGCCAGTCGCCCCCGGGCAAGGGAGGAGACCCAGTACTTC
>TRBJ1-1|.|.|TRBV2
CASSEAGRGSEAFF
TGTGCCAGCAGTGAAGCAGGACGAGGGTCTGAAGCTTTCTTT
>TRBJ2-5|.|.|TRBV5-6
CASSRVETQYF
TGTGCCAGCAGTCGAGTGGAGACCCAGTACTTC
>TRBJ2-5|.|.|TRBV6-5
CASSLQTGEETQYF
TGTGCCAGCAGTCTCCAGACAGGAGAAGAGACCCAGTACTTC
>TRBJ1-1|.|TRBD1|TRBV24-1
CATSDRALGEAFF
TGTGCCACATCGGACAGGGCTTTAGGGGAAGCTTTCTTT
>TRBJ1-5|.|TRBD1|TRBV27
CASSFTQGAGNQPQHF
TGTGCCAGCAGTTTCACACAGGGGGCAGGGAATCAGCCCCAGCATTTT
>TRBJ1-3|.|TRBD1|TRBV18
CASSPGTGTTDSGNTIYF
TGTGCCAGCTCACCAGGGACAGGGACTACCGACTCTGGAAACACCATATATTTT
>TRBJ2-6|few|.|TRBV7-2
CASSTQTAPISGANVLTF
TGTGCCAGCAGCACCCAGACAGCACCTATCTCTGGGGCCAACGTCCTGACTTTC
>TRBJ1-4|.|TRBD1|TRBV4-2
CASSSRTGGFEKLFF
TGTGCCAGCAGTTCGAGGACAGGGGGTTTCGAAAAACTGTTTTTT
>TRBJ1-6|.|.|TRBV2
CASSVTPGNSPLHF
TGTGCCAGCAGCGTGACTCCGGGGAATTCACCCCTCCACTTT
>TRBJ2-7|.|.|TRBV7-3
CASSLKQGPYEQYF
TGTGCCAGCAGCTTAAAACAGGGACCCTACGAGCAGTACTTC
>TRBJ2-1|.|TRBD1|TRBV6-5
CASRRDRDYNEQFF
TGTGCCAGCAGGAGGGACAGGGATTACAATGAGCAGTTCTTC
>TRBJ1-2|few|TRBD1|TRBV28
CASNNRGRYYGYTF
TGTGCCAGCAACAACAGGGGGCGTTACTATGGCTACACCTTC
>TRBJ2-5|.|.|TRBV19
CASSIVSQETQYF
TGTGCCAGTAGTATAGTTAGCCAAGAGACCCAGTACTTC
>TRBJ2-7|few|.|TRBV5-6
CASSRKLGYEQYF
TGTGCCAGCAGCAGGAAACTAGGCTACGAGCAGTACTTC
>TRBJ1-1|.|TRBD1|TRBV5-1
CASSLVGQGDTEAFF
TGCGCCAGCAGCTTGGTGGGGCAGGGGGACACTGAAGCTTTCTTT
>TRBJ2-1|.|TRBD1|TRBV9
CASSDTLSGTGSSYNEQFF
TGTGCCAGCAGCGACACTCTCTCCGGGACAGGGAGCTCCTACAATGAGCAGTTCTTC
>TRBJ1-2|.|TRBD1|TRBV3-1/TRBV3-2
CASSQDRDRAPLFYGYTF
TGTGCCAGCAGCCAAGACCGGGACAGAGCCCCTCTCTTCTATGGCTACACCTTC
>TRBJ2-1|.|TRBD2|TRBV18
CASSPGLAGGYNEQFF
TGTGCCAGCTCACCGGGACTAGCGGGAGGCTACAATGAGCAGTTCTTC
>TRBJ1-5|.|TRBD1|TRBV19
CASSPPRQGAYQPQHF
TGTGCCAGTAGTCCTCCGAGACAGGGGGCTTACCAGCCCCAGCATTTT
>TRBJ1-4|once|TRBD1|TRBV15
CATSRDGGQGHNEKLFF
TGTGCCACCAGCAGAGACGGCGGACAGGGACACAATGAAAAACTGTTTTTT
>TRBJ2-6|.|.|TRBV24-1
CATSDSLGAGYGANVLTF
TGTGCCACCAGTGATTCCCTAGGGGCGGGGTACGGGGCCAACGTCCTGACTTTC
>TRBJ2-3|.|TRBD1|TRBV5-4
CASSLAVGQGGTDTQYF
TGTGCCAGCAGCTTGGCGGTCGGCCAGGGGGGCACAGATACGCAGTATTTT
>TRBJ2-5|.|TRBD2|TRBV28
CASSPLTSGRIPRETQYF
TGTGCCAGCAGCCCCCTCACTAGCGGGAGGATTCCTAGGGAGACCCAGTACTTC
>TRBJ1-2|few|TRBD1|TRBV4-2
CASSQEKRARGRNGYTF
TGTGCCAGCAGCCAAGAAAAGAGGGCCAGGGGGCGGAATGGCTACACCTTC